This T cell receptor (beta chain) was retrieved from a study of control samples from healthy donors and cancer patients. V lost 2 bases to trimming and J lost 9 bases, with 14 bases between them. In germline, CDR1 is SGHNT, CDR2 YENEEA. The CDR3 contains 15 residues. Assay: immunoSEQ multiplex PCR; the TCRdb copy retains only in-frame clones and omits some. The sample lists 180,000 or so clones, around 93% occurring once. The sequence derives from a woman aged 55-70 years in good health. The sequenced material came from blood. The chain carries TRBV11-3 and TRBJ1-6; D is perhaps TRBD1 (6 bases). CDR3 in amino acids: CASSLNGGQGSPLHF. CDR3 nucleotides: TGTGCCAGCAGCTTAAACGGGGGGCAAGGTTCACCCCTCCACTTT.